This T cell receptor beta chain was found in a study of spatial heterogeneity in lung cancer. Study background: Raw reads showed each unique TCR and UMI combination turning up more than ten times on average. Notes on the study in general: Intratumoral expanded alpha and beta TCR counts were found to track tumor mutation counts.

Regarding time point: sample taken at primary tumor resection. Untreated early-stage non-small cell lung cancer patients, over 55 in total, were the donors. As regards this clonotype: Antigen specificity is unknown.

TCRdb re-called the 5' RACE reads through MiXCR, storing one row per CDR3 protein. The profile shows fewer than 2,000 distinct CDR3 sequences, more than 8.5% of them singletons. The sample was lung tumor tissue, taken at surgery. The clonotype originates from a female donor with early-stage non-small cell lung cancer.

CDR3 nucleotides: TGTGCCAGCAGTCCACGTGGGGTTATGAGCAATCAGCCCCAGCATTTT. Residues: CASSPRGVMSNQPQHF. V gene TRBV6-5 combines with J gene TRBJ1-5; unclear D gene. V lost 5 bases, J lost 1 base, and 15 bases lay in between. The CDR3 runs to 16 residues. From germline, CDR1 is MNHEY and CDR2 SVGAGI.